This is a list of T cell receptor beta chains from one sample in a study of shared clonotypes between healthy human individuals. Produced via immunoSEQ multiplex PCR; TCRdb's table is partial and in-frame only. Of about 700,000 clones in the sample, 74% are singletons; the top ten hold under 2%. Sequenced: memory CD4+ T cells sorted from blood. Receptors were obtained from a woman in her 30s in good health. Each CDR3 is given with its conserved first and last residue. The D gene is left open where the match is weak. Clone size is shown for a subset of rows, as once, few, many or a class of expanded clone.

d_gene	j_gene	abundance	v_gene	CDR3aa	CDR3nt
TRBD1	TRBJ1-2	many	TRBV7-9	CASSVGQGTYGYTF	TGTGCCAGCAGTGTAGGACAGGGCACGTATGGCTACACCTTC
-	TRBJ1-2	few	TRBV29-1	CSVLEAEHYTF	TGCAGCGTTCTAGAAGCTGAACACTACACCTTC
-	TRBJ1-2	-	TRBV4-1	CASSQKGKGSGYTF	TGCGCCAGCAGCCAAAAGGGGAAAGGGTCGGGCTACACCTTC
TRBD2	TRBJ2-1	-	TRBV7-3	CASSLAGEGYNEQFF	TGTGCCAGCAGCTTAGCGGGAGAGGGTTACAATGAGCAGTTCTTC
TRBD1	TRBJ1-2	-	TRBV18	CASSSGQANYGYTF	TGTGCCAGCTCTTCGGGACAGGCTAACTATGGCTACACCTTC
TRBD1	TRBJ1-1	-	TRBV6-1	CASSVTGGHTEAFF	TGTGCCAGCAGTGTTACAGGGGGCCACACTGAAGCTTTCTTT
-	TRBJ2-1	-	TRBV19	CASSILTDFGSSYNEQFF	TGTGCCAGTAGTATCCTAACAGACTTTGGTAGCTCCTACAATGAGCAGTTCTTC
-	TRBJ2-7	-	TRBV11-1	CASSLERTTLYEQYF	TGTGCCAGCAGCTTAGAAAGGACTACACTATACGAGCAGTACTTC
-	TRBJ1-4	few	TRBV30	CAWSPGGYNEKLFF	TGTGCCTGGTCGCCGGGTGGCTATAATGAAAAACTGTTTTTT
-	TRBJ2-5	once	TRBV5-1	CASSFGHSYQETQYF	TGCGCCAGCAGCTTCGGACACTCGTACCAAGAGACCCAGTACTTC
TRBD2	TRBJ2-7	-	TRBV28	CASRAGGPQYEQYF	TGTGCCAGCAGGGCGGGAGGTCCCCAATACGAGCAGTACTTC
-	TRBJ2-5	-	TRBV2	CASSRRGQLGQETQYF	TGTGCCAGCAGTAGGCGCGGGCAGCTGGGCCAAGAGACCCAGTACTTC
TRBD1	TRBJ1-5	few	TRBV10-3	CAISTGGASLNQPQHF	TGTGCCATCAGTACAGGGGGCGCATCCTTAAATCAGCCCCAGCATTTT
-	TRBJ2-1	-	TRBV9	CASSGEVPTYNEQFF	TGTGCCAGCAGCGGTGAGGTCCCGACCTACAATGAGCAGTTCTTC
-	TRBJ1-4	few	TRBV2	CASRGQLVGEKLFF	TGTGCCAGCAGAGGACAGCTGGTTGGAGAAAAACTGTTTTTT
-	TRBJ2-3	-	TRBV19	CASSIKAFTDTQYF	TGTGCCAGTAGTATAAAGGCCTTCACAGATACGCAGTATTTT
TRBD2	TRBJ2-1	-	TRBV2	CASSDLAGAATEQFF	TGTGCCAGCAGTGACCTAGCGGGAGCTGCCACTGAGCAGTTCTTC
TRBD2	TRBJ2-1	-	TRBV5-4	CASSYGGSSYNEQFF	TGTGCCAGCAGCTATGGCGGGAGCTCCTACAATGAGCAGTTCTTC
-	TRBJ1-5	-	TRBV2	CASSVVWGEQPQHF	TGTGCCAGCAGTGTGGTCTGGGGTGAACAGCCCCAGCATTTT
-	TRBJ2-7	-	TRBV2	CASSELGQIYEQYF	TGTGCCAGCAGTGAACTCGGACAGATCTACGAGCAGTACTTC
-	TRBJ2-7	-	TRBV10-3	CAISETRTDYEQYF	TGTGCCATCAGTGAGACTAGGACGGACTACGAGCAGTACTTC
-	TRBJ1-5	-	TRBV7-9	CASSLESANQPQHF	TGTGCCAGCAGCTTAGAGTCAGCAAATCAGCCCCAGCATTTT
-	TRBJ1-2	few	TRBV27	CASSLSLGRTNYGYTF	TGTGCCAGCAGTTTATCGTTGGGCAGGACTAACTATGGCTACACCTTC
-	TRBJ2-7	-	TRBV2	CASKDGNYEQYF	TGTGCCAGCAAGGACGGGAACTACGAGCAGTACTTC
-	TRBJ2-7	-	TRBV10-1	CASSGGAGPPYEQYF	TGCGCCAGCAGTGGGGGGGCAGGCCCACCCTACGAGCAGTACTTC
-	TRBJ1-1	once	TRBV6-1	CASKDDRSAFF	TGTGCCAGCAAGGACGACAGGTCGGCTTTCTTT
TRBD1	TRBJ1-1	-	TRBV6-4	CASSAETGASTEAFF	TGTGCCAGCAGTGCCGAGACAGGGGCGTCAACTGAAGCTTTCTTT
-	TRBJ1-2	-	TRBV28	CASKTDLYGYTF	TGTGCCAGCAAGACAGACCTTTATGGCTACACCTTC
TRBD2	TRBJ2-7	-	TRBV4-1	CASSPMLAGGSYEQYF	TGCGCCAGCAGCCCAATGTTAGCGGGAGGTTCTTACGAGCAGTACTTC
TRBD1	TRBJ1-1	-	TRBV5-4	CASSIDRDTEAFF	TGTGCCAGCAGCATAGACAGGGACACTGAAGCTTTCTTT
TRBD2	TRBJ2-3	-	TRBV5-6	CASSLPPIGLAGIPDTQYF	TGTGCCAGCAGCTTGCCCCCTATTGGGCTAGCGGGAATTCCAGATACGCAGTATTTT
-	TRBJ1-5	-	TRBV7-2	CASSLQGFQPQHF	TGTGCCAGCAGCTTACAGGGTTTCCAGCCCCAGCATTTT
TRBD1	TRBJ1-4	-	TRBV11-2	CASSLGQDEKLFF	TGTGCCAGCAGCCTTGGACAGGATGAAAAACTGTTTTTT
TRBD2	TRBJ2-1	few	TRBV11-1	CASSSDAPGLAGGRNEQFF	TGTGCCAGCAGCTCTGACGCCCCGGGACTAGCGGGAGGTCGTAATGAGCAGTTCTTC
TRBD1	TRBJ2-1	-	TRBV25-1	CASSDRTGGPYNEQFF	TGTGCCAGCAGTGACCGGACAGGGGGCCCCTACAATGAGCAGTTCTTC
-	TRBJ2-3	-	TRBV11-2	CASNLYTDTQYF	TGTGCCAGCAACCTCTACACAGATACGCAGTATTTT
-	TRBJ1-1	-	TRBV6-5	CASSANMNTEAFF	TGTGCCAGCAGTGCTAACATGAACACTGAAGCTTTCTTT
TRBD1	TRBJ1-5	-	TRBV28	CASSSGQGVGQPQHF	TGTGCCAGCAGCTCGGGACAGGGTGTCGGACAGCCCCAGCATTTT
TRBD1	TRBJ2-1	-	TRBV11-2	CASSSPGQGDNEQFF	TGTGCCAGCAGCTCCCCGGGACAGGGTGACAATGAGCAGTTCTTC
-	TRBJ1-2	few	TRBV27	CASSREGQPRYYGYTF	TGTGCCAGCAGCCGCGAGGGGCAGCCCCGGTACTATGGCTACACCTTC
-	TRBJ1-2	once	TRBV28	CASLRQNYGYTF	TGTGCCAGCCTCCGGCAGAACTATGGCTACACCTTC
TRBD1	TRBJ2-2	-	TRBV9	CASSVGDRRNTGELFF	TGTGCCAGCAGCGTAGGGGACAGGAGGAACACCGGGGAGCTGTTTTTT
-	TRBJ2-7	few	TRBV5-1	CASRVDGGGTTYEQYF	TGCGCCAGCAGGGTTGATGGTGGCGGGACCACCTACGAGCAGTACTTC
-	TRBJ1-4	-	TRBV30	CAYRQKTTNEKLFF	TGTGCCTACCGACAGAAAACAACTAATGAAAAACTGTTTTTT
-	TRBJ2-2	-	TRBV12-1	CASTLRLRDTGELFF	TGTGCCAGCACCCTACGGCTGCGGGACACCGGGGAGCTGTTTTTT
TRBD1	TRBJ1-1	-	TRBV18	CASSRDREPEAFF	TGTGCCAGCTCGCGGGACAGGGAACCTGAAGCTTTCTTT
TRBD1	TRBJ2-1	-	TRBV11-2	CASSRGGQGASEQFF	TGTGCCAGCAGCCGAGGGGGACAGGGGGCGAGTGAGCAGTTCTTC
-	TRBJ2-7	-	TRBV7-2	CASSSRGTSYEQYF	TGTGCCAGCAGCTCCCGAGGCACCTCCTACGAGCAGTACTTC
TRBD1	TRBJ1-1	-	TRBV6-6	CASSYSNTGGYAEAFF	TGTGCCAGCAGTTACTCGAATACAGGGGGGTACGCTGAAGCTTTCTTT
TRBD1	TRBJ2-7	-	TRBV10-3	CAINPGQGRDEQYF	TGTGCCATCAACCCAGGACAGGGGCGCGACGAGCAGTACTTC
TRBD1	TRBJ2-1	-	TRBV25-1	CASMGPGQGNEQFF	TGTGCCAGCATGGGACCGGGACAGGGCAATGAGCAGTTCTTC
-	TRBJ1-5	-	TRBV7-8	CASSLFSQPQHF	TGTGCCAGCAGCTTATTCAGTCAGCCCCAGCATTTT
-	TRBJ2-1	-	TRBV6-5	CASSYTEDYNEQFF	TGTGCCAGCAGTTATACGGAGGATTACAATGAGCAGTTCTTC
TRBD2	TRBJ2-2	-	TRBV28	CASRSSSAGDTGELFF	TGTGCCAGCCGGTCTAGTAGTGCGGGAGACACCGGGGAGCTGTTTTTT
-	TRBJ2-3	-	TRBV4-1	CASSQGGRTDTQYF	TGCGCCAGCAGCCAAGGGGGTCGGACAGATACGCAGTATTTT
TRBD2	TRBJ2-4	-	TRBV19	CASSLGGAKNIQYF	TGTGCCAGTTCCCTGGGGGGGGCCAAAAACATTCAGTACTTC
TRBD2	TRBJ2-3	-	TRBV5-1	CASSLAGLEDTQYF	TGCGCCAGCAGCTTAGCGGGATTGGAAGATACGCAGTATTTT
-	TRBJ2-5	-	TRBV5-4	CASSWAAEETQYF	TGTGCCAGCAGCTGGGCGGCGGAAGAGACCCAGTACTTC
TRBD2	TRBJ2-2	-	TRBV18	CASSPMAGGLAGENGELFF	TGTGCCAGCTCACCAATGGCAGGAGGACTAGCGGGAGAAAACGGGGAGCTGTTTTTT